These 20 T cell receptor beta chains share one sample of origin, sequenced in a study of identical twins. MiXCR, applied by TCRdb to the 5' RACE reads, yields one record per CDR3 protein. The sample gives hundreds of thousands of distinct CDR3 sequences, about 20% of which show up once; less than 15% is in the top ten. These data were also filed under a second study, of T cells expressing NK-cell markers.

What was sequenced was PBMCs. These receptors all stem from a woman aged 18-29 years in good health.

This clonotype was detected only a few times. V is TRBV5-1 and J is TRBJ2-4, with 7 nucleotides matching TRBD1. Trimming removed 0 bases from V and 6 bases from J; junction bases left unmatched: 6. The CDR3 sequence is 15 residues long. Germline V CDR1 and CDR2: SGHRS, YFSETQ. DNA for the CDR3: TGCGCCAGCAGCTTGGCCACAGGGGTTGCAAACATTCAGTACTTC. Its protein is CASSLATGVANIQYF.

The gene calls are TRBV11-2 and TRBJ2-5, with a weak D call TRBD1 (6 bases). The CDR3 contains 13 residues. CDR1 and CDR2 (germline): SGHAT, FQNNGV. V was cut by 5 bases and J by 5 bases, with 12 bases left in between. CDR3 amino acids: CASSIDRKETQYF. CDR3 in DNA: TGTGCCAGCAGCATTGACAGGAAGGAGACCCAGTACTTC.

The genes are TRBV27 and TRBJ2-1; TRBD1 or TRBD2 may be the D gene (5 bases each). Per germline, CDR1 MNHEY and CDR2 SMNVEV (reference sequence). V was clipped by 2 bases and J by 10 bases, with 15 bases between them. The CDR3 is 14 residues long. The CDR3 DNA reads as TGTGCCAGCAGTTTAGGGCCCAGATGGGGGGAGCAGTTCTTC. Translated: CASSLGPRWGEQFF.

This clonotype has more than one count but fewer than ten. This chain uses TRBV7-9 with TRBJ1-1, with TRBD1 identical over 7 bases. The CDR3 runs 14 residues. V trimming: 1 base; J trimming: 6 bases; junction bases outside the gene matches: 5. Per germline, CDR1 SEHNR and CDR2 FQNEAQ (reference sequence). CDR3 nucleotides: TGTGCCAGCAGCTTAGGTGGGCAGGGGGCTGAAGCTTTCTTT. It codes for CASSLGGQGAEAFF.

This clonotype came up a few times. The chain links TRBV6-1 to TRBJ1-3; D is possibly TRBD1 (6 bases). This CDR3 comprises 14 residues. Germline-derived CDR1 and CDR2 are MNHNS and SASEGT. V lost 6 bases to trimming and J lost 0 bases, with 9 bases between them. CDR3 sequence: CASRGTLSGNTIYF. As DNA, the CDR3 is TGTGCCAGCAGGGGGACACTCTCTGGAAACACCATATATTTT.

This rearrangement joins TRBV24-1 to TRBJ2-2; 9 nucleotides agree with TRBD1. Trimming removed 9 bases from V and 6 bases from J; junction bases left unmatched: 10. CDR3 length: 15 residues. Germline V gene lookup returns CDR1 KGHDR and CDR2 SFDVKD. In DNA form, the CDR3 reads TGTGCCACCGCTAGCCCGGGACAGGGATCCGGGGAGCTGTTTTTT. Translation: CATASPGQGSGELFF.

In its sample, this clonotype was seen a few times. This rearrangement joins TRBV20-1 to TRBJ2-3; 11 nucleotides align to TRBD2. The CDR3 is made up of 15 amino acids. The V and J ends lost 8 bases and 4 bases, in that order; junction bases with no gene match: 11. Per germline, CDR1 DFQATT and CDR2 SNEGSKA (reference sequence). The CDR3 reads CSLELSGRVPDTQYF. The CDR3 nucleotides read TGCAGTCTCGAACTTAGCGGGAGGGTTCCAGATACGCAGTATTTT.

V gene TRBV25-1 combines with J gene TRBJ1-1; D may be TRBD1 (6 bases). The CDR3 consists of 15 residues. The germline CDR1 and CDR2 sequences are MGHDK and SYGVNS. Trimming took 5 bases from V and 4 from J, leaving 17 bases between them. The CDR3 protein is CASSNHGRGSTEAFF. In DNA form, the CDR3 reads TGTGCCAGCAGTAACCACGGGAGGGGGAGCACTGAAGCTTTCTTT.

In its sample, this clonotype was seen a few times. The chain links TRBV7-7 to TRBJ2-5, with D perhaps matching TRBD2 (6 bases). Trimming stripped 6 bases from V and 0 bases from J, with 17 bases between. Germline V gene sequence: CDR1 SSHAT, CDR2 FNYEAQ (reference sequence). The CDR3 is 16 amino acids. CDR3 sequence (DNA): TGTGCCAGCAGACCGACCGGAGGGTCGCACCAAGAGACCCAGTACTTC. The encoded protein is CASRPTGGSHQETQYF.

This chain links TRBV19 with TRBJ2-3; maybe TRBD1 (5 bases). This CDR3 is 12 amino acids long. V gave up 8 bases and J gave up 6 bases, with 12 bases separating them. Germline CDR1 and CDR2: LNHDA and SQIVND (reference sequence). The CDR3 nucleotides are TGTGCCAGTCGTACAGGTCCGGATACGCAGTATTTT. Amino acids: CASRTGPDTQYF.

This clonotype was observed a few times. This sequence joins TRBV7-2 and TRBJ2-2, with 8 bases fitting TRBD2. This CDR3 spans 14 amino acids. Germline CDR1 and CDR2: SGHTA and FQGNSA. With 2 bases clipped from V and 11 bases from J, the junction kept 7 bases outside the gene matches. Here the CDR3 reads CASSLNAGGSELFF. The CDR3 bases are TGTGCCAGCAGCTTAAATGCGGGGGGTTCTGAGCTGTTTTTT.

This clonotype was picked up many times. The chain carries TRBV5-6 and TRBJ2-3; perhaps D is TRBD1 or TRBD2 (5 bases each). The CDR3 has 12 amino acids. Germline CDR1 SGHDT, CDR2 YYEEEE. Trimming took 4 bases from V and 4 from J, leaving 7 bases between them. CDR3 sequence reads: CASSRGPDTQYF. In DNA form, the CDR3 reads TGTGCCAGCAGCCGGGGCCCAGATACGCAGTATTTT.

V usage is TRBV7-9 and J usage is TRBJ2-1; 8 bases agree with TRBD2. The length of the CDR3 is 14 residues. Germline V gene sequence: CDR1 SEHNR, CDR2 FQNEAQ (reference sequence). The ends lost 2 bases at V and 9 bases at J; junction bases unmatched: 6. The DNA of the CDR3 is TGTGCCAGCAGCTTACGAGCGGGAGCGGGTGAGCAGTTCTTC. Translation: CASSLRAGAGEQFF.

This chain links TRBV21-1 with TRBJ2-5; the D call TRBD1 from the table was never checked on the DNA. TRBV21-1 is a pseudogene locus. This CDR3 spans 14 amino acids. The CDR3 DNA reads as TGTGCCAGCAGCTCCCTGGGGCTGCTACAGACCCAGTACTTC. This encodes CASSSLGLLQTQYF.

This clonotype was seen only a few times. This chain joins TRBV20-1 and TRBJ2-7, with 11 bases that match TRBD2. The CDR3 covers 16 residues. After removal of 7 bases from V and 6 bases from J, the junction contained 17 bases not matched to a gene. Germline CDR1 reads DFQATT; CDR2 reads SNEGSKA (reference sequence). Written as DNA, the CDR3 is TGCAGTGTCGCGACTAGCGGGATATTCGTCGGGGGCGAGCAGTACTTC. Translation gives CSVATSGIFVGGEQYF.

This clonotype was counted a few times. The chain links TRBV20-1 to TRBJ2-1; maybe TRBD2 (5 bases). CDR3 length equals 13 residues. The V end was cut by 0 bases, the J end by 11 bases, with 14 bases between. Per germline, CDR1 DFQATT and CDR2 SNEGSKA (reference sequence). CDR3 sequence reads: CSARDYARGKQFF. The CDR3 nucleotides are TGCAGTGCTAGAGATTATGCGCGAGGGAAGCAGTTCTTC.

V usage is TRBV2 and J usage is TRBJ2-5, with D tentatively TRBD1 or TRBD2 (6 bases each). The CDR3 runs to 14 residues. Germline-derived CDR1 and CDR2 are SNHLY and FYNNEI. The V gene lost 5 bases and the J gene lost 3 bases, with 13 bases spanning the gap. The CDR3 DNA reads as TGTGCCAGCAGTAAGGGGGGCCCAAAAGAGACCCAGTACTTC. Its translation: CASSKGGPKETQYF.

The chain recombines TRBV12-3 or TRBV12-4 with TRBJ1-1; 7 nucleotides line up with TRBD1. Losses at the gene ends were 7 bases for V and 3 bases for J; bases not matched to a gene: 11. The CDR3 extends over 15 amino acids. CDR3 nucleotides: TGTGCCAGCACCAGACCTCAGGGGGAATACACTGAAGCTTTCTTT. Translation gives CASTRPQGEYTEAFF.

This rearrangement joins TRBV5-1 to TRBJ1-2; TRBD1 aligns across 8 bases. CDR1 and CDR2 from the germline V gene are SGHRS and YFSETQ. V dropped 0 bases and J dropped 4; count of bases not matched to a gene: 5. This CDR3 is built from 15 residues. CDR3 loop: CASSLAGTGIYGYTF. The CDR3 DNA sequence: TGCGCCAGCAGCTTGGCCGGGACAGGCATCTATGGCTACACCTTC.

This clonotype has just a few counts. The rearrangement joins TRBV7-9 to TRBJ2-1; the D gene is possibly TRBD1 (5 bases). There are 14 residues in the CDR3. The V end was cut by 2 bases, the J end by 4 bases, with 9 bases between. Germline-derived CDR1 and CDR2 are SEHNR and FQNEAQ (reference sequence). The chain's CDR3 is CASSLSQGYNEQFF. As DNA, the CDR3 is TGTGCCAGCAGCTTAAGTCAGGGTTACAATGAGCAGTTCTTC.